This T cell receptor (beta chain) was recovered during a study of T cell changes during pregnancy in multiple sclerosis. The CDR3 extends over 13 amino acids. Looked up from germline, CDR1 is SEHNR and CDR2 is FQNEAQ (reference sequence). Trimming cost V 5 bases and J 3 bases, with 10 bases left between them. The data were produced by immunoSEQ multiplex PCR, yet TCRdb's version contains in-frame clones alone and is incomplete. The profile shows roughly 76,000 clones, about nine tenths of them singletons. The receptor's source is a female donor with multiple sclerosis, enrolled in a pregnancy study. The chain joins TRBV7-9 to TRBJ1-2, with D unclear. The input for sequencing was CD4+ T cells from peripheral blood mononuclear cells, taken after pregnancy. CDR3 in DNA: TGTGCCAGCAGCATTACAACAGACTATGGCTACACCTTC. Translating it yields CASSITTDYGYTF.